This TCR beta chain was profiled in a study of T cell repertoires in cytomegalovirus infection. Study in general: Epitope selection comprised recently identified HLA-C-restricted CMV epitopes and well-studied HLA-B-restricted CMV epitopes.

Each CDR3 protein gets one entry after TCRdb re-called the reads with MiXCR. Of 600,000 to 700,000 distinct CDR3 sequences in the sample, roughly 36% were seen once. Details on this clonotype: Its antigen is not identified.

Germline V CDR1 and CDR2: SNHLY, FYNNEI. The CDR3 length is 13 residues. The V end was cut by 1 base, the J end by 8 bases, with 11 bases between. This receptor was identified in a human donor in good health (CMV status not recorded). Some clones in this sample may be carry-over from other donors' samples. The sequencing here drew on cultured PBMCs, taken from culture after CMV antigen stimulation. The chain uses TRBV2 and TRBJ1-1, with D hard to call. The CDR3 sequence is CASSEVFVGEAFF. The CDR3, as DNA: TGTGCCAGCAGTGAAGTTTTCGTGGGGGAAGCTTTCTTT.